This TCR beta chain was sequenced in a study of cytomegalovirus exposure and HLA in healthy donors. General observations from the study: Earlier analysis yielded a pattern in which most TCR beta V segments were productive about 87% or about 30% of the time.

The germline V gene has CDR1 SGHVS and CDR2 FNYEAQ. V lost 1 base and J 3 bases, leaving 6 bases between the germline ends. The CDR3 extends over 13 amino acids. A multiplex PCR was run with 60 Vbeta primers and 13 Jbeta primers. Here immunoSEQ multiplex PCR was the method, and the copy in TCRdb shows in-frame clones only, minus some. The repertoire consists of roughly 180,000 clones, with 70% to 90% occurring once and the leading ten covering around a tenth. As to this clone: The antigen is unknown.

V gene TRBV7-6 combines with J gene TRBJ1-1, with a tentative D call TRBD1 (5 bases). Sequenced material: PBMCs. This sequence originates from a man between 18 and 35 years old in good health and CMV-seropositive. The CDR3 bases are TGTGCCAGCAGCTTAGGGGGGGACACTGAAGCTTTCTTT. This codes for CASSLGGDTEAFF.